These 28 T cell receptor beta chains came from one sample sequenced in a study of a mutant IDH1 vaccine in newly diagnosed glioma. Libraries were prepared by immunoSEQ multiplex PCR; TCRdb keeps only in-frame clonotypes and omits some of them. The sample contains nearly 50,000 clones, about nine tenths of which appear only once. As for time point: baseline, week 1 (first vaccination visit). Described treatment: pre-vaccination baseline after standard-of-care therapy. This material consisted of PBMCs, taken from a glioma patient treated with radiotherapy, temozolomide or both. All receptors come from a middle-aged man with glioma.

This clone appeared once. This chain connects TRBV19 to TRBJ2-1; no reliable D call. The CDR3 contains 13 residues. CDR1 is LNHDA and CDR2 is SQIVND in the germline V gene (reference sequence). Trimming shortened V by 7 bases and J by 10 bases, and 17 bases separated the two germline ends. Here the CDR3 reads CASTHQLGPEQFF. The DNA of the CDR3 is TGTGCCAGTACCCACCAGCTAGGGCCCGAGCAGTTCTTC.

The chain uses TRBV29-1 and TRBJ1-3; a possible D gene is TRBD1 (6 bases). Germline V gives CDR1 SQVTM, CDR2 ANQGSEA. This CDR3 is built from 14 residues. V was clipped by 4 bases and J by 0 bases, with 10 bases between them. The CDR3 DNA sequence: TGCAGCGTTGGGGGGGGCCTCTCTGGAAACACCATATATTTT. This encodes CSVGGGLSGNTIYF.

The chain employs TRBV12-5 and TRBJ2-7; possible D gene TRBD2, 5 bases. V was cut by 2 bases and J by 0 bases, with 14 bases left in between. Germline V gene lookup returns CDR1 LGHNT and CDR2 FRNRAP. The CDR3 runs to 16 residues. CDR3 protein: CASGLPEQRNSYEQYF. CDR3 in DNA: TGTGCTAGTGGTTTGCCAGAACAGCGGAACTCCTACGAGCAGTACTTC.

The genes are TRBV18 and TRBJ1-5; D is unresolved. The CDR3 consists of 14 residues. Germline assignment: CDR1 KGHSH and CDR2 LQKENI. V was cut by 0 bases and J by 4 bases, with 7 bases left in between. The CDR3 coding sequence is TGTGCCAGCTCACCACCGTCGGGTAATCAGCCCCAGCATTTT. This codes for CASSPPSGNQPQHF.

This clone occurred a few times. The chain is built from TRBV7-2 and TRBJ2-3, with a weak D call TRBD2 (6 bases). V gave up 6 bases and J gave up 2 bases, with 15 bases separating them. Germline assignment: CDR1 SGHTA and CDR2 FQGNSA. This CDR3 has 15 amino acids. CDR3 residues: CASSLGDWATDTQYF. The CDR3 DNA follows: TGTGCCAGCAGTTTGGGGGACTGGGCCACAGATACGCAGTATTTT.

The rearrangement joins TRBV19 to TRBJ1-5; D not certain. Germline CDR1 reads LNHDA; CDR2 reads SQIVND (reference sequence). The CDR3 consists of 13 residues. V was trimmed by 1 base and J by 4 bases, leaving 5 bases between them. The CDR3 DNA follows: TGTGCCAGTAGTATAGCGGTTAATCAGCCCCAGCATTTT. The encoded protein is CASSIAVNQPQHF.

This sequence joins TRBV29-1 and TRBJ2-7, with TRBD1 identical over 8 bases. CDR3 length: 13 amino acids. The junction had 5 bases not matched to a gene; V was cut back by 7 bases and J by 0 bases. Germline loops: CDR1 SQVTM, CDR2 ANQGSEA. In DNA form, the CDR3 reads TGCAGCGCACGACAGGGGATCTCCTACGAGCAGTACTTC. Encoded protein: CSARQGISYEQYF.

The rearrangement uses TRBV28 and TRBJ2-7; D is undetermined. V was clipped by 2 bases and J by 5 bases, with 7 bases between them. The CDR3 has 12 residues. Looked up from germline, CDR1 is MDHEN and CDR2 is SYDVKM. In nucleotides, the CDR3 is TGTGCCAGCAGTTTAAGGGTCCACGAGCAGTACTTC. Translation: CASSLRVHEQYF.

In regard to this clone: Other DNA sequences in this specimen translate into the identical CDR3. V gene TRBV27 combines with J gene TRBJ1-1; D call uncertain. Trimming stripped 3 bases from V and 11 bases from J, with 13 bases between. CDR3 length equals 12 residues. Germline V gene lookup returns CDR1 MNHEY and CDR2 SMNVEV (reference sequence). The CDR3 coding sequence is TGTGCCAGCAGTTTTTCTGGAGGGCGGGCTTTCTTT. Its translation: CASSFSGGRAFF.

The chain recombines TRBV27 with TRBJ1-5; 8 bases map to TRBD1. There are 14 residues in the CDR3. Germline lookup yields CDR1 MNHEY and CDR2 SMNVEV (reference sequence). Germline trimming cut 3 bases from V and 3 bases from J; bases unmatched to any gene: 1. The CDR3: CASSFRGLNQPQHF. CDR3 nucleotides: TGTGCCAGCAGTTTCAGGGGGCTCAATCAGCCCCAGCATTTT.

This clone was observed once. The chain joins TRBV27 to TRBJ2-2; D is perhaps TRBD1 (6 bases). The germline V gene has CDR1 MNHEY and CDR2 SMNVEV (reference sequence). There are 12 residues in the CDR3. Deletions cut 5 bases from V and 9 bases from J, with 10 bases between. DNA for the CDR3: TGTGCCAGCAGTCCACAGGGCTGGGAGCTGTTTTTT. It yields the protein CASSPQGWELFF.

V gene TRBV7-2 combines with J gene TRBJ2-3; D call uncertain. This CDR3 contains 12 residues. V dropped 7 bases and J dropped 2 bases, with 7 bases sitting between them. Per the germline V gene, CDR1 is SGHTA and CDR2 is FQGNSA. The CDR3, as DNA: TGTGCCAGCACCAGGAACACAGATACGCAGTATTTT. Protein: CASTRNTDTQYF.

V usage is TRBV7-6 and J usage is TRBJ1-5, with D uncertain. The CDR3 runs 13 residues. CDR1 is SGHVS, CDR2 FNYEAQ, per germline. The germline V and J ends were trimmed by 6 bases and 5 bases, with 11 bases remaining between them. CDR3 DNA sequence: TGTGCCAGCAGTTCCAACTGGGATCAGCCCCAGCATTTT. This sequence encodes CASSSNWDQPQHF.

The rearrangement joins TRBV19 to TRBJ1-2; D remains ambiguous. This CDR3 is built from 13 residues. V lost 2 bases and J lost 8, with 12 bases in between. CDR1 LNHDA and CDR2 SQIVND come from the germline V gene (reference sequence). In DNA form, the CDR3 reads TGTGCCAGTAGTATACGCCAGTCCCCCGGCTACACCTTC. This gives the protein CASSIRQSPGYTF.

For the CDR3, the DNA is TGTGCCAGCAGCTGGCGTCTTGAGCAGTACTTC. It translates to CASSWRLEQYF. The chain couples TRBV7-9 to TRBJ2-7; no definite D call. The CDR3 loop spans 11 amino acids. Germline values: CDR1 SEHNR, CDR2 FQNEAQ (reference sequence). V was clipped by 4 bases and J by 7 bases, with 8 bases between them.

The CDR3 nucleotides read TGTGCCAGCAGTCCGGACAGGGGAGGCAATGAGCAGTTCTTC. Protein product: CASSPDRGGNEQFF. The chain couples TRBV6-1 to TRBJ2-1; TRBD1 agrees at 9 bases. Germline-derived CDR1 and CDR2 are MNHNS and SASEGT. The CDR3 length is 14 residues. Germline trimming cut 5 bases from V and 6 bases from J; bases unmatched to any gene: 5.

The chain uses TRBV5-1 and TRBJ1-1; D might be TRBD1 (6 bases). The germline V gene has CDR1 SGHRS and CDR2 YFSETQ. The CDR3 covers 15 residues. The V end was cut by 3 bases, the J end by 1 base, with 13 bases between. CDR3 in amino acids: CASSWAGTQNTEAFF. The CDR3 nucleotides read TGCGCCAGCAGCTGGGCCGGGACACAGAACACTGAAGCTTTCTTT.

This chain uses TRBV6-5 with TRBJ2-7; D remains ambiguous. V dropped 0 bases and J dropped 1 base, with 4 bases sitting between them. This CDR3 contains 13 residues. Germline V gives CDR1 MNHEY, CDR2 SVGAGI. CDR3 protein: CASSYSSSYEQYF. The CDR3 DNA reads as TGTGCCAGCAGTTACTCCTCTTCCTACGAGCAGTACTTC.

V is TRBV10-3 and J is TRBJ2-1; unclear D gene. This CDR3 region has 16 residues. Trimming shortened V by 2 bases and J by 1 base, and 12 bases separated the two germline ends. Germline loops: CDR1 ENHRY, CDR2 SYGVKD. The CDR3 DNA reads as TGTGCCATCAGTGAGACGGAACCCGGATCCTACAATGAGCAGTTCTTC. Translation gives CAISETEPGSYNEQFF.

The chain uses TRBV5-1 and TRBJ2-7; 7 nucleotides line up with TRBD2. Unmatched junction bases numbered 7, after V lost 1 base and J lost 3 bases. The germline CDR1 and CDR2 sequences are SGHRS and YFSETQ. The CDR3 contains 15 residues. The CDR3 DNA follows: TGCGCCAGCAGCTTGTTGGGACTACCTATCTACGAGCAGTACTTC. Its translation: CASSLLGLPIYEQYF.

This clone came up once. V is TRBV28 and J is TRBJ1-3; TRBD1 matches 7 bases. V lost 4 bases to trimming and J lost 5 bases; unmatched junction nucleotides: 11. The V gene's germline CDR1 is MDHEN and CDR2 SYDVKM. This CDR3 is built from 16 residues. The CDR3 DNA reads TGTGCCAGCAGTTCAAAGACAGGGATTCAGCGAAACACCATATATTTT. Its protein is CASSSKTGIQRNTIYF.

The chain uses TRBV12-5 and TRBJ2-1, with no clear D. Trimming stripped 5 bases from V and 10 bases from J, with 9 bases between. Germline lookup yields CDR1 LGHNT and CDR2 FRNRAP. The CDR3 is 11 amino acids. The CDR3 region has the DNA TGTGCTAGTGGTCCCCCGTCAGAGCAGTTCTTC. Amino acid sequence: CASGPPSEQFF.

This chain links TRBV14 with TRBJ2-1; no definite D call. The CDR3 runs 16 residues. V lost 0 bases and J lost 9, with 18 bases in between. Germline assignment: CDR1 SGHDN and CDR2 FVKESK. CDR3 bases: TGTGCCAGCAGCCAAGAATCCCTCCGACTTGGGGTTGAGCAGTTCTTC. It is translated as CASSQESLRLGVEQFF.

The V gene is TRBV5-1, the J gene TRBJ2-2, with TRBD2 matching 9 bases. In germline, CDR1 is SGHRS, CDR2 YFSETQ. J gave up 0 bases and V 3 bases, and 9 bases lay outside the gene matches. This CDR3 is 18 amino acids long. The CDR3 sequence: CASSWAFVAGANTGELFF. CDR3 sequence (DNA): TGCGCCAGCAGCTGGGCCTTTGTAGCGGGAGCGAACACCGGGGAGCTGTTTTTT.

The V and J genes are TRBV6-5 and TRBJ1-1; D is possibly TRBD1 (5 bases). The V gene lost 0 bases and the J gene lost 7 bases, with 12 bases spanning the gap. In germline, CDR1 is MNHEY, CDR2 SVGAGI. CDR3 length equals 14 residues. The CDR3 loop is CASSYSRGSGEAFF. The CDR3 DNA reads as TGTGCCAGCAGTTACTCTCGGGGCTCGGGTGAAGCTTTCTTT.

This sequence joins TRBV27 and TRBJ1-5; weak D call: TRBD1 (5 bases). CDR1 is MNHEY and CDR2 is SMNVEV in the germline V gene (reference sequence). The CDR3 has 14 residues. The ends were cut back, 8 bases at V and 1 base at J, with 12 bases in the middle. For the CDR3, the DNA is TGTGCCAGCGGGGACCCTCGGAGCAATCAGCCCCAGCATTTT. Protein product: CASGDPRSNQPQHF.

The V gene is TRBV19, the J gene TRBJ2-1; 10 nucleotides agree with TRBD1. CDR3 length equals 16 residues. Trimming cost V 2 bases and J 4 bases; bases outside gene matches: 5. The V gene's germline CDR1 is LNHDA and CDR2 SQIVND (reference sequence). The CDR3 protein is CASSIPDRGPYNEQFF. For the CDR3, the DNA is TGTGCCAGTAGTATACCCGACAGGGGGCCTTACAATGAGCAGTTCTTC.

The chain carries TRBV25-1 and TRBJ2-2; D is uncertain. The germline gives CDR1 MGHDK, CDR2 SYGVNS. Trimming shortened V by 8 bases and J by 8 bases, and 18 bases separated the two germline ends. This CDR3 contains 14 residues. The CDR3 is CASAGPLNRGELFF. CDR3 sequence (DNA): TGTGCCAGCGCCGGACCTTTGAACAGAGGGGAGCTGTTTTTT.